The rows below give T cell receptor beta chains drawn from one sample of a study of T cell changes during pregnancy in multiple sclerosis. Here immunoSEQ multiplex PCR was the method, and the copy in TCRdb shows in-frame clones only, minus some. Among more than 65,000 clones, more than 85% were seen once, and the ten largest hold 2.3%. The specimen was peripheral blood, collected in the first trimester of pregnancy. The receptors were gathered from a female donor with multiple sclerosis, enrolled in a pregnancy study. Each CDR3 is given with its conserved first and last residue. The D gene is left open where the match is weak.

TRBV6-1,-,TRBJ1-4,CASSEIAEVEEKLFF,TGTGCCAGCAGTGAAATTGCCGAGGTTGAAGAAAAACTGTTTTTT
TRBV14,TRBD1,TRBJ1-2,CASSHGEGAYGYTF,TGTGCCAGCAGCCATGGCGAGGGGGCTTATGGCTACACCTTC
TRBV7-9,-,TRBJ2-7,CASSFQFGSSYEQYF,TGTGCCAGCAGCTTTCAATTCGGGAGCTCCTACGAGCAGTACTTC
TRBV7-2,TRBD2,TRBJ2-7,CASSLATLAGEQYF,TGTGCCAGCAGCTTAGCGACCCTAGCGGGGGAGCAGTACTTC
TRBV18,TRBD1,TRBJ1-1,CASSPADRGWTEAFF,TGTGCCAGCTCACCAGCCGACAGGGGTTGGACTGAAGCTTTCTTT
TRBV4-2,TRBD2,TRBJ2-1,CASSQGLGTSGGSGEQFF,TGTGCCAGCAGCCAAGGATTGGGGACTAGCGGGGGAAGCGGTGAGCAGTTCTTC
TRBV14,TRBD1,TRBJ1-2,CASSLGTGVGYTF,TGTGCCAGCAGCCTTGGGACAGGGGTTGGCTACACCTTC
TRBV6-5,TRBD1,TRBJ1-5,CASSPTGEGNQPQHF,TGTGCCAGCAGCCCGACAGGGGAGGGCAATCAGCCCCAGCATTTT
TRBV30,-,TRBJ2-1,CAWNPRLGSNEQFF,TGTGCCTGGAACCCCCGACTAGGTAGCAATGAGCAGTTCTTC
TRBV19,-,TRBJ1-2,CASSGRVEGYTF,TGTGCCAGTAGTGGCAGGGTAGAAGGCTACACCTTC
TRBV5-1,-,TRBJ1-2,CASSLELQGGDGYTF,TGCGCCAGCAGCTTGGAGCTCCAGGGTGGTGACGGCTACACCTTC
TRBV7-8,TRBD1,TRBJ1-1,CASSVRQGGNTEAFF,TGTGCCAGCAGCGTAAGACAGGGGGGTAACACTGAAGCTTTCTTT
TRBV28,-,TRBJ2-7,CASSFLRLGLAEQYF,TGTGCCAGCAGTTTCCTACGACTAGGACTTGCCGAGCAGTACTTC
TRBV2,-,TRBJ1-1,CASSDSQINTEAFF,TGTGCCAGCAGTGATTCCCAGATTAACACTGAAGCTTTCTTT
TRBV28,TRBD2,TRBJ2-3,CASKAGGDTDTQYF,TGTGCCAGCAAGGCGGGAGGGGACACAGATACGCAGTATTTT
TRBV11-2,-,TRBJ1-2,CASSPWGGPDYGYTF,TGTGCCAGCAGCCCCTGGGGGGGGCCAGACTATGGCTACACCTTC
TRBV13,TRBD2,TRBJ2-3,CASSLKRGDPSTDTQYF,TGTGCCAGCAGCTTGAAGCGGGGCGATCCTAGCACAGATACGCAGTATTTT
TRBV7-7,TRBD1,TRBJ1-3,CASSPGTGGTDTIYF,TGTGCCAGCAGCCCAGGGACAGGGGGAACTGACACCATATATTTT
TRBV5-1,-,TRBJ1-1,CASSFQGQDTEAFF,TGCGCCAGCAGCTTTCAGGGGCAGGACACTGAAGCTTTCTTT
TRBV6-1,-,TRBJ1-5,CASSATGDQPQHF,TGTGCCAGCAGTGCCACAGGAGATCAGCCCCAGCATTTT
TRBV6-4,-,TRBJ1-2,CASSGWCVTASSPYGYTF,TGTGCCAGCAGTGGGTGGTGTGTAACTGCCTCTTCCCCCTATGGCTACACCTTC
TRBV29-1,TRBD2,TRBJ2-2,CSVAGTSGTNTGELFF,TGCAGCGTCGCCGGGACTAGCGGAACGAACACCGGGGAGCTGTTTTTT
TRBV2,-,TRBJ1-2,CASSDRGNNYGYTF,TGTGCCAGCAGTGACAGGGGAAACAACTATGGCTACACCTTC
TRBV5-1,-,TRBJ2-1,CASRAAAVTVTNEQFF,TGCGCCAGCAGGGCTGCCGCCGTGACAGTAACCAATGAGCAGTTCTTC
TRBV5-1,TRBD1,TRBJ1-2,CASSLDRAGGYTF,TGCGCCAGCAGCCTGGACAGGGCCGGGGGCTACACCTTC